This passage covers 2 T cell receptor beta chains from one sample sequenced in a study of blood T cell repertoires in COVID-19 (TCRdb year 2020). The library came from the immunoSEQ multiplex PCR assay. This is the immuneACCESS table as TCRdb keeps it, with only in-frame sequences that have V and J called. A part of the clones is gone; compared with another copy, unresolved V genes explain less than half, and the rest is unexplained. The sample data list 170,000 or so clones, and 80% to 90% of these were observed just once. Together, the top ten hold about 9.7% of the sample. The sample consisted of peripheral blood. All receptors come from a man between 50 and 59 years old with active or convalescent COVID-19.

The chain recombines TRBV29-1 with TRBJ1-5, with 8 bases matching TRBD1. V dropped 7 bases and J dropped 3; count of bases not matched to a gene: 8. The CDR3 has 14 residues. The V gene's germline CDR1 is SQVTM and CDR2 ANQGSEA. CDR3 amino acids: CSASQGGINQPQHF. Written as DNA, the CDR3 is TGCAGCGCTTCACAGGGGGGAATCAATCAGCCCCAGCATTTT.

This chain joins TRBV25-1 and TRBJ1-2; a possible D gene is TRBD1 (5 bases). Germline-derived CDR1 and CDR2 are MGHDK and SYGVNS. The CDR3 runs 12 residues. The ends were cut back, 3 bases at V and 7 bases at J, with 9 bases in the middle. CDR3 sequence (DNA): TGTGCCAGCAGTGATCAGGGCTTTGGCTACACCTTC. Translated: CASSDQGFGYTF.